This T cell receptor beta chain was captured in a study of blood T cell repertoires in COVID-19 (dated by TCRdb to 2018 to 2020). With regard to the full study: The collaborator samples originated in the United States, Italy and Spain and spanned the acute and convalescent phases of COVID-19. The material from the prospective study consisted of cDNA or gDNA derived from T cells, B-cell-depleted T cells, or PBMCs. The dataset comprised deeply sampled blood TCRbeta repertoires from subjects exposed to, actively infected with, or recovered from COVID-19. The repertoires were released in a freely available public database intended as a resource for research on the immune response to SARS-CoV-2. The samples were drawn from the first 160 participants of the ongoing ImmuneRACE study and from roughly 1,300 subjects provided by 6 global collaborators. The sample metadata nearly always contained a de-identified subject ID, COVID-19 status, age in years and sex. Where available, HLA class I and class II types were obtained from metadata supplied by the sample provider rather than from assay-based typing. Results the study describes overall, beyond this receptor: How much clinical and demographic metadata was included differed by source and by participant, and the metadata was provided uncurated.

The immunoSEQ Assay, a bias-controlled multiplex PCR, was used to amplify TCRbeta CDR3 regions from genomic DNA. The study's own analysis went as follows. Nucleated cell counts per sample were estimated from amplification of reference gene primers within the assay. To quantify the absolute abundance of each unique TCRbeta CDR3 rearrangement, sequence reads were collapsed and filtered. For each sample, productive Simpson clonality was calculated as the square root of Simpson's diversity index across productive rearrangements. TCRdb's version of the immuneACCESS table is confined to in-frame rearrangements and falls short of the full clone set. An unresolved V gene accounts for under half of the shortfall where checked; the remainder is of unknown origin. V and J calls and clone size are those listed in that table; D and trimming were worked out from the DNA. The sample data list about 110,000 clones, and approximately 80% of these were observed just once. The ten biggest clones cover roughly 4% of the sample.

Trimming costs V 3 bases and J 7 bases, and their ends lie 15 bases apart. CDR1 DFQATT and CDR2 SNEGSKA are derived from the germline V gene (reference sequence). The CDR3 covers 14 residues, taking in both the cysteine and the phenylalanine. Of the read, only the CDR3 DNA is kept; its 42 bases are in frame from base 1. Whole blood was collected in K2EDTA tubes by collaborating institutions according to the institutions' own protocols. For TCRbeta analysis, collaborators shipped samples in one of three forms: frozen whole blood, isolated PBMCs, or DNA extracted from either of those sample types. A note on this clone: Its antigen has not been determined. No much larger clonotype is one base removed from it; base qualities were not supplied.

The clonotype was recovered from a woman between 70 and 85 years old with acute or convalescent COVID-19. The sequence joins TRBV20-1 to TRBJ2-2; the best D guess is TRBD2, with 6 bases matching. Sequenced: peripheral blood. The nucleotides read TGCAGTGCTAGTCCCGGGAGTGCTGGCGGGGAGCTGTTTTTT. This is translated as CSASPGSAGGELFF.